This note documents a single T cell receptor (beta chain) sequence. The specificity of this receptor is unknown. No much larger clonotype is one base removed from it; base qualities were not supplied. The Qiagen DNeasy kit was used to extract genomic DNA from unsorted PBMCs and from the negatively selected CD4+ and CD8+ fractions. TCR beta CDR3 regions were subjected to amplification by immunoSEQ multiplex PCR with primers that anneal to V and J segments. A synthetic immune receptor repertoire was used to minimize amplification bias, and any remaining bias was removed computationally after sequencing. Concerning the study's data processing: Repertoire diversity was quantified as the Shannon entropy index using custom Python scripts. Unsorted, CD4+ and CD8+ repertoires were examined separately, except in combined analyses, for which CD4+ and CD8+ sequences were merged in silico. Clonal expansion was defined as a frequency increase of at least 2-fold after treatment compared with C1D1, and clones undetected at baseline were assigned a pseudocount of 0.5. Singleton clones were defined as clones with 0 or 1 copy at C1D1, and non-singleton clones were defined as clones with 2 or more copies. Clones expanded in unsorted samples were annotated as CD4+, CD8+ or unknown by matching protein sequences in sorted samples from the same patient. Diversity changes from C1D1 to C4D1 were tested in paired samples using Wilcoxon tests. The table comes from immuneACCESS by way of TCRdb, which keeps in-frame sequences with V and J called. Part of the clones is missing from these tables; in studies checked, under half for an unresolved V gene and the rest for unknown reasons. V and J calls and clone size follow that table, whereas D and trimming were derived from the DNA. This sample gives approximately 93,000 clones in total; around 80% of them show up just once. The top ten clonotypes cover just under 9.5% of the sample.

The data were taken from a study of PD-1 blockade in classical Hodgkin lymphoma (dated by TCRdb to 2020 to 2022). In the study overall: Nivolumab dosing was 3 mg/kg intravenously every 2 weeks, continuing until either disease progression or unacceptable toxicity. To define a peripheral blood immune signature of response to PD-1 blockade in classical Hodgkin lymphoma, the study combined TCR beta sequencing with CyTOF. Beyond this particular receptor, the publication reports: A significant rise by C4D1 was seen in CD4+ but not CD8+ TCR diversity (p=0.0027 vs p=0.16), with the rise being most apparent in complete responders (p=0.02). Trial patients with a complete response had baseline diversity similar to that of newly diagnosed patients, while partial responders and progressors had significantly lower diversity. Only a single clinical trial cohort was studied, and what caused the repertoire differences, possibly disease activity or prior therapy, remained undefined. Baseline TCR diversity was reported as lower in newly diagnosed patients than in healthy donors, and lower still in relapsed/refractory patients. Patients starting nivolumab less than 1 year after ASCT had lower diversity and were excluded from later analyses to avoid confounding by immune reconstitution.

CDR3 length: 17 amino acids, cysteine to phenylalanine. Left in the record is the CDR3 DNA by itself, 51 bases read in frame from the first base. V is cut back by 4 bases and J by 3 bases, with 9 bases in the junction unmatched. Per the germline V gene, SQVTM is the CDR1 and ANQGSEA is the CDR2. According to the study, the label for this sample's time point signals: cycle 4 day 1 (C4D1), after five to seven weeks of nivolumab. Every trial patient had relapsed after autologous stem cell transplantation, and cohorts A, B and C differed in prior brentuximab vedotin exposure. The trial cohort included some 53 patients with relapsed/refractory classical Hodgkin lymphoma, and each patient had a best overall response of complete response, partial response or progressive disease. Trial patients were treated with single-agent nivolumab in the multi-cohort phase II CheckMate 205 trial. Best overall response was determined by an independent review committee according to the 2007 International Working Group response criteria. PBMCs from the trial were collected at three points: immediately before nivolumab initiation (C1D1), and during therapy at cycle 2 day 1 and cycle 4 day 1. After peripheral blood was drawn into 8 mL Vacutainer Cell Preparation Tubes, PBMCs were isolated by centrifugation and then cryopreserved.

The sequence joins TRBV29-1 to TRBJ2-1; 13 of the junction bases match TRBD2. This sequence originates from a human donor with classical Hodgkin lymphoma. The source was peripheral blood mononuclear cells (PBMCs), collected before the fourth cycle of nivolumab. The CDR3 region has the sequence CSVVGLAGALNYNEQFF. The DNA sequence follows: TGCAGCGTTGTAGGACTAGCGGGAGCCCTAAACTACAATGAGCAGTTCTTC.